The sequence of this T cell receptor beta chain was determined in a study of T cell responses to AZD1222 COVID-19 vaccine. Overall study context: Pooling of second doses given at about 4 or about 12 weeks was done.

General study points: Mostly white British, mostly female donors; authors suggested clonal diversity may be underestimated. Vaccine-associated CD4 TCRs spanned spike, dominant at 160-218 and 743-854. Receipt of two AZD1222 doses was followed by a rise in Spike-specific TCR breadth and depth.

This clone was picked up one time. Its specificity is unknown. The repertoire was sequenced with immunoSEQ multiplex PCR; TCRdb's copy has only in-frame clones and lacks some. Of under 200,000 clones in the sample, around 94% were seen once. The CDR3 sequence is 14 residues long. Germline CDR1 reads SQVTM; CDR2 reads ANQGSEA. The V end lost 6 bases, the J end lost 6 bases, and 18 bases lay between the germline ends. The chain recombines TRBV29-1 with TRBJ1-5; D call uncertain. This sample comprised peripheral blood, obtained on day 0 of AZD1222 vaccination. This TCR was sampled from an adult in good health. CDR3 residues: CSVLPGNPGQPQHF. The CDR3 DNA follows: TGCAGCGTCCTACCCGGGAATCCGGGTCAGCCCCAGCATTTT. The whole variable domain, remainder taken from reference TRBV29-1 and TRBJ1-5, is SAVISQKPSRDICQRGTSLTIQCQVDSQVTMMFWYRQQPGQSLTLIATANQGSEATYESGFVIDKFPISRPNLTFSTLTVSNMSPEDSSIYLCSVLPGNPGQPQHFGDGTRLSIL.